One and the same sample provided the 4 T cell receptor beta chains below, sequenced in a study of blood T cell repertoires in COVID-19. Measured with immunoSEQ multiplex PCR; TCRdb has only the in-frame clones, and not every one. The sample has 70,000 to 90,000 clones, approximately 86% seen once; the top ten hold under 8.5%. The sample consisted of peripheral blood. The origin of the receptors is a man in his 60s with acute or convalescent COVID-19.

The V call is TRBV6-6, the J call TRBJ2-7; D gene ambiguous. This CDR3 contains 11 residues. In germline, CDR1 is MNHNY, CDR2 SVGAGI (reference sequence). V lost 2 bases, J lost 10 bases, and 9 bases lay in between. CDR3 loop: CASSYDNRQYF. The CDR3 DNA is TGTGCCAGCAGTTACGACAATCGACAGTACTTC.

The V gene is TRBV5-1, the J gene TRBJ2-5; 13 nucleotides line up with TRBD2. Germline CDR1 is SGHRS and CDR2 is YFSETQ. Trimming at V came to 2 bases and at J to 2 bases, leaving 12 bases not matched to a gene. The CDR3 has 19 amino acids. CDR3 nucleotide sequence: TGCGCCAGCAGCTTCCACGGGACTAGCGGGACGGAACCTCAAGAGACCCAGTACTTC. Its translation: CASSFHGTSGTEPQETQYF. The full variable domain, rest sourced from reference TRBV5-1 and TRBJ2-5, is KAGVTQTPRYLIKTRGQQVTLSCSPISGHRSVSWYQQTPGQGLQFLFEYFSETQRNKGNFPGRFSGRQFSNSRSEMNVSTLELGDSALYLCASSFHGTSGTEPQETQYFGPGTRLLVL.

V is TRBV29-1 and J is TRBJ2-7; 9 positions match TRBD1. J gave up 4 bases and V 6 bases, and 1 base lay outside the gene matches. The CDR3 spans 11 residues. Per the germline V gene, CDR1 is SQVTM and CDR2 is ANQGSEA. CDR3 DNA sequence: TGCAGCGTAGACAGGGGGTACGAGCAGTACTTC. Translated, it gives CSVDRGYEQYF.

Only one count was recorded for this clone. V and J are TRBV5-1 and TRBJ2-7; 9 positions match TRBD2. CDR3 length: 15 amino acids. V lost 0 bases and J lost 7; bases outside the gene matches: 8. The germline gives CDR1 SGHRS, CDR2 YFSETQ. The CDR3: CASSLGTGTSSEQYF. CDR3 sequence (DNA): TGCGCCAGCAGCTTGGGGACCGGGACTAGCTCTGAGCAGTACTTC. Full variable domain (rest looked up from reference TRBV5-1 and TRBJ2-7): KAGVTQTPRYLIKTRGQQVTLSCSPISGHRSVSWYQQTPGQGLQFLFEYFSETQRNKGNFPGRFSGRQFSNSRSEMNVSTLELGDSALYLCASSLGTGTSSEQYFGPGTRLTVT.